The 21 T cell receptor beta chains below all came from one sample that was sequenced in a study of vaccination effects on CD4 cells after COVID-19. Using immunoSEQ multiplex PCR, the repertoire was profiled, and TCRdb retains in-frame clones only, with some absent. The sample consists of about 24,000 clones, about 76% of them appearing once. These receptors lack a known antigen. Expansion with viral peptide pools was applied to antigen-specific CD4+ T cells by the ViraFEST assay prior to sequencing. On day 10 of culture, CD4+ T cells were separated out. Among the vaccine recipients, none had a prior SARS-CoV-2 infection, and nucleocapsid antibodies were negative. The sequencing here drew on CD4+ T cells from PBMCs cultured with SARS-CoV-2 spike peptides, taken before COVID-19 vaccination. The receptors stem from a human donor who received a COVID-19 vaccine.

The chain is built from TRBV2 and TRBJ2-5, with 8 positions matching TRBD2. This CDR3 has 15 residues. J was trimmed by 2 bases and V by 4 bases; bases with no gene match: 6. Germline loops: CDR1 SNHLY, CDR2 FYNNEI. The CDR3 nucleotides read TGTGCCAGCAGTGTAGGCGGGGGGCGACAAGAGACCCAGTACTTC. Translation gives CASSVGGGRQETQYF. The complete variable domain, with remaining parts taken from reference TRBV2 and TRBJ2-5, reads EPEVTQTPSHQVTQMGQEVILRCVPISNHLYFYWYRQILGQKVEFLVSFYNNEISEKSEIFDDQFSVERPDGSNFTLKIRSTKLEDSAMYFCASSVGGGRQETQYFGPGTRLLVL.

The CDR3, as DNA: TGTGCCTCGGCCTTTATAGTTAATGAGCAGTTCTTC. Its translation is CASAFIVNEQFF. The rearrangement uses TRBV25-1 and TRBJ2-1; no clear D gene. CDR3 length: 12 residues. Germline loops: CDR1 MGHDK, CDR2 SYGVNS. The V gene lost 11 bases and the J gene lost 7 bases, with 15 bases spanning the gap.

This clone appeared a few times. This CDR3 reads CASSTSSDNEQFF. The CDR3 DNA sequence: TGTGCCAGCAGTACCTCTAGCGACAATGAGCAGTTCTTC. The chain is built from TRBV27 and TRBJ2-1, with D maybe TRBD2 (6 bases). Germline V gene lookup returns CDR1 MNHEY and CDR2 SMNVEV (reference sequence). This CDR3 is built from 13 residues. V was pared by 5 bases and J by 5 bases, with 10 bases between.

The V and J genes are TRBV5-4 and TRBJ2-3; 9 nucleotides line up with TRBD1. The CDR3 is 15 amino acids. V shed 4 bases and J 7 bases; nucleotides not matched to a gene: 10. Germline assignment: CDR1 SGHNT and CDR2 YYREEE (reference sequence). CDR3 region: CASSREQGALNTQYF. The CDR3 bases are TGTGCCAGCAGCCGCGAACAGGGGGCATTAAATACGCAGTATTTT.

The chain has TRBV5-4 and TRBJ2-1; 10 positions match TRBD1. The CDR3 has 14 amino acids. The germline V gene encodes CDR1 SGHNT and CDR2 YYREEE (reference sequence). The V and J ends lost 4 bases and 8 bases, in that order; junction bases with no gene match: 6. CDR3 DNA: TGTGCCAGCAGCCGATGGGACAGGGGATATGAGCAGTTCTTC. Amino acid sequence: CASSRWDRGYEQFF.

The chain has TRBV5-4 and TRBJ2-7; perhaps TRBD1 as D (6 bases). CDR1 and CDR2 (germline): SGHNT, YYREEE (reference sequence). The germline V and J ends were trimmed by 0 bases and 4 bases, with 14 bases remaining between them. CDR3 size: 15 residues. CDR3 in DNA: TGTGCCAGCAGCTTGGGATGGTCAGGGGCGTACGAGCAGTACTTC. Protein: CASSLGWSGAYEQYF.

V usage is TRBV5-5 and J usage is TRBJ2-2; D is possibly TRBD1 (5 bases). The CDR3 is 15 amino acids. V was trimmed by 0 bases and J by 5 bases, leaving 11 bases between them. From germline, CDR1 is SGHKS and CDR2 YYEKEE (reference sequence). Here the CDR3 reads CASSLGQRATGELFF. The DNA of the CDR3 is TGTGCCAGCAGCTTGGGACAGAGAGCAACCGGGGAGCTGTTTTTT.

Only one count was recorded for this clone. This sequence joins TRBV10-2 and TRBJ2-7; D uncertain. Germline V gene data show CDR1 as WSHSY and CDR2 as SAAADI. CDR3 length: 14 amino acids. V lost 6 bases, J lost 2 bases, and 14 bases lay in between. The CDR3 DNA is TGCGCCAGCAGCGACCCGTGGGTTACCTACGAGCAGTACTTC. Its protein is CASSDPWVTYEQYF.

J is TRBJ1-4 and V is TRBV5-6; a possible D gene is TRBD1 (6 bases). Germline CDR1 and CDR2: SGHDT and YYEEEE. The V end lost 4 bases, the J end lost 8 bases, and 27 bases lay between the germline ends. The CDR3 spans 18 residues. The CDR3: CASSRGGQVTQGGEKLFF. The CDR3 region has the DNA TGTGCCAGCAGCCGCGGGGGGCAGGTGACCCAAGGGGGAGAAAAACTGTTTTTT.

This rearrangement joins TRBV7-8 to TRBJ1-6; D not resolved. Trimming took off 2 bases at V and 9 bases at J, with 11 bases between the two ends. Germline-derived CDR1 and CDR2 are SGHVS and FQNEAQ. The CDR3 covers 14 residues. CDR3 DNA sequence: TGTGCCAGCAGCTTACCCGGCAGGATTTCACCCCTCCACTTT. Translation: CASSLPGRISPLHF.

J is TRBJ2-1 and V is TRBV10-1; TRBD2 matches at 9 bases. V was pared by 1 base and J by 5 bases, with 6 bases of the junction left unmatched. This CDR3 comprises 16 residues. Germline values: CDR1 WNHNN, CDR2 SYGVQD (reference sequence). The DNA of the CDR3 is TGCGCCAGCAGTGAGTATAGCGGGGGTATCAACAATGAGCAGTTCTTC. As protein: CASSEYSGGINNEQFF.

This chain connects TRBV4-1 to TRBJ2-5; TRBD2 agrees at 9 bases. The CDR3 length is 16 residues. V lost 1 base, J lost 5 bases, and 8 bases stayed unmatched. The germline V gene has CDR1 MGHRA and CDR2 YSYEKL. For the CDR3, the DNA is TGCGCCAGCAGCCAAGGTTCTGCGGGAGGGCTGGAGACCCAGTACTTC. This encodes CASSQGSAGGLETQYF.

The chain joins TRBV5-6 to TRBJ2-3, with D unclear. V lost 3 bases and J 3 bases, leaving 14 bases between the germline ends. This CDR3 region has 15 residues. CDR1 is SGHDT, CDR2 YYEEEE, per germline. CDR3 DNA sequence: TGTGCCAGCAGCTACGTCCAGAAATGGACAGATACGCAGTATTTT. Amino acids: CASSYVQKWTDTQYF.

This clone was seen only once. The chain links TRBV3-1 (or the pseudogene TRBV3-2) to TRBJ1-1, with 7 bases lining up with TRBD1. The CDR3 consists of 12 residues. CDR1 is LGHDT and CDR2 is YNNKEL in the germline V gene (reference sequence). V lost 2 bases and J lost 11; bases outside the gene matches: 5. CDR3 residues: CASSQPTGSAFF. The CDR3 nucleotides are TGTGCCAGCAGCCAACCGACAGGGTCTGCTTTCTTT.

There are a few counts of this clone. This rearrangement joins TRBV5-1 to TRBJ1-5, with a tentative D call TRBD1 (5 bases). V dropped 0 bases and J dropped 9 bases, with 28 bases sitting between them. The CDR3 has 19 residues. In germline, CDR1 is SGHRS, CDR2 YFSETQ. The CDR3, as DNA: TGCGCCAGCAGCTTGGGGGGAAATCTAAACTTTTTTGCCCAGGGGCCCCAGCATTTT. It codes for CASSLGGNLNFFAQGPQHF.

The chain carries TRBV6-1 and TRBJ2-5, with D possibly being TRBD2 (6 bases). This CDR3 comprises 13 residues. CDR1 is MNHNS and CDR2 is SASEGT in the germline V gene. V dropped 0 bases and J dropped 7 bases, with 9 bases sitting between them. CDR3 protein: CASSEAPGGTQYF. CDR3 nucleotides: TGTGCCAGCAGTGAAGCGCCCGGGGGGACCCAGTACTTC.

This CDR3 is CASSSASTDTQYF. DNA of the CDR3: TGTGCCAGCAGTTCTGCAAGCACAGATACGCAGTATTTT. J is TRBJ2-3 and V is TRBV19; D is uncertain. V lost 9 bases and J 0 bases, leaving 10 bases between the germline ends. Germline V gene data show CDR1 as LNHDA and CDR2 as SQIVND (reference sequence). CDR3 size: 13 residues. The full variable domain, its missing parts supplied by reference TRBV19 and TRBJ2-3, is DGGITQSPKYLFRKEGQNVTLSCEQNLNHDAMYWYRQDPGQGLRLIYYSQIVNDFQKGDIAEGYSVSREKKESFPLTVTSAQKNPTAFYLCASSSASTDTQYFGPGTRLTVL.

V is TRBV6-5 and J is TRBJ1-4, with 7 bases aligning to TRBD1. Trimming removed 5 bases from V and 8 bases from J; junction bases left unmatched: 5. Germline-derived CDR1 and CDR2 are MNHEY and SVGAGI. The CDR3 runs 13 residues. CDR3 bases: TGTGCCAGCAGTACACAACAGGGGGAAAAACTGTTTTTT. It yields the protein CASSTQQGEKLFF.

The V gene is TRBV6-5, the J gene TRBJ2-3, with D perhaps matching TRBD1 (5 bases). The CDR3 is made up of 14 amino acids. Germline CDR1 reads MNHEY; CDR2 reads SVGAGI. V was shortened by 7 bases and J by 7 bases, with 18 bases between the two germline ends. The CDR3 is CASKKDIGLYTQYF. The CDR3 DNA follows: TGTGCCAGCAAAAAGGACATAGGTCTATATACGCAGTATTTT.

V is TRBV7-9 and J is TRBJ1-2; the match to TRBD1 covers 7 bases. CDR1 is SEHNR and CDR2 is FQNEAQ in the germline V gene (reference sequence). This CDR3 region has 15 residues. V was clipped by 1 base and J by 4 bases; unmatched bases: 6. CDR3 in DNA: TGTGCCAGCAGCTTAGAACTCGGGACAGCCTATGGCTACACCTTC. As protein: CASSLELGTAYGYTF.

This chain uses TRBV6-5 with TRBJ2-1; TRBD1 matches 7 bases. CDR3 length equals 15 residues. In germline, CDR1 is MNHEY, CDR2 SVGAGI. Trimming removed 2 bases from V and 6 bases from J; junction bases left unmatched: 7. CDR3 amino acids: CASSYRDRVLNEQFF. CDR3 in DNA: TGTGCCAGCAGTTACAGAGACAGGGTTCTCAATGAGCAGTTCTTC.